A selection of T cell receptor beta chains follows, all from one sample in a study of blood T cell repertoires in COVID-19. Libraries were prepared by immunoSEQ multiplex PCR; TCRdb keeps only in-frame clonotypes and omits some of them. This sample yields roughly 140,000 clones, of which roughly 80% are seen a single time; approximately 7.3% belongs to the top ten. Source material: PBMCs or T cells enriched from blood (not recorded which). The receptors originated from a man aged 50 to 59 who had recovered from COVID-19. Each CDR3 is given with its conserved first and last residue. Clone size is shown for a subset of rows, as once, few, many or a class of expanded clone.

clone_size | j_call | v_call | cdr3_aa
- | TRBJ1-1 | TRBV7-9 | CASSPPGTGAVGTEAFF
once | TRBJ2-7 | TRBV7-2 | CASSLGQGGPNYEQYF
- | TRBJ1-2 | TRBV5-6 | CASSLGPAGYGYTF
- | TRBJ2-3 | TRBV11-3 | CASSLDLTSKRNTQYF
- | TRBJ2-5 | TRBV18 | CASSPMTGVGETQYF
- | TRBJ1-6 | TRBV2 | CASSGGVNSPLHF
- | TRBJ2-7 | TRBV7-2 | CASSFGRVRSYEQYF
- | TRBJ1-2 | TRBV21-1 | CASSRKVREADYGYTF
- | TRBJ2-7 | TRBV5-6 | CASTLRYRDEQYF
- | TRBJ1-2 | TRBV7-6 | CASSKDQGVDGYTF
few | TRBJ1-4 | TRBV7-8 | CASSPRPRQGVATNEKLFF
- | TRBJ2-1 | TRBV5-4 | CASSSARDRDPNEQFF
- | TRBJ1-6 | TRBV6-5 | CASRRNADGSPLHF
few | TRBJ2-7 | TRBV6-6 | CASSYSDNSYEQYF
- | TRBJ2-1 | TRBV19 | CASSGQVSSYNEQFF
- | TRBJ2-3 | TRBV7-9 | CASSSGGLAVGGDTQYF
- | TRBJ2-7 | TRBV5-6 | CASSSSSGTSYEQYF
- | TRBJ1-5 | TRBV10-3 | CAISDKEGGQPQHF